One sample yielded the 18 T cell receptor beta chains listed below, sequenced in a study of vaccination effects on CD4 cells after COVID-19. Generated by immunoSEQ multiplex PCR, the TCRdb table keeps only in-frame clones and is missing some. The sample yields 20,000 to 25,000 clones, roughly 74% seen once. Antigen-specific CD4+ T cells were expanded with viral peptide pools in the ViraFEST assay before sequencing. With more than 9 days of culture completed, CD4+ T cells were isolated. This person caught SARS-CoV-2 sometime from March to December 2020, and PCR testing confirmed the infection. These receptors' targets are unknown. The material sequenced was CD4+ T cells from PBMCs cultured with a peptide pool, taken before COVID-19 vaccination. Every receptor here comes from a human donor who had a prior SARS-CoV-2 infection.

Here the CDR3 reads CASSYVGSNYGYTF. The CDR3 nucleotides read TGTGCCAGCAGTTACGTCGGTAGTAACTATGGCTACACCTTC. The chain carries TRBV6-5 and TRBJ1-2; D is undetermined. V dropped 2 bases and J dropped 1 base, with 8 bases sitting between them. Per the germline V gene, CDR1 is MNHEY and CDR2 is SVGAGI. The CDR3 contains 14 residues.

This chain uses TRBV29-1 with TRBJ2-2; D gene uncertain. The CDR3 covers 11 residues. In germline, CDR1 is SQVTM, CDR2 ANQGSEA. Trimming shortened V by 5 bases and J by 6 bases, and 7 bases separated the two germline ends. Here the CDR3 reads CSVRDPGELFF. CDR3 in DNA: TGCAGCGTTCGAGACCCCGGGGAGCTGTTTTTT.

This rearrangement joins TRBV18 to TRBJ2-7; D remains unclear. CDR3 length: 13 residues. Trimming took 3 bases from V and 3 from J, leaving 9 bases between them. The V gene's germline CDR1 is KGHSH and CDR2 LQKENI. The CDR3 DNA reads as TGTGCCAGCTCACCCACAGTGGTCTACGAGCAGTACTTC. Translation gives CASSPTVVYEQYF.

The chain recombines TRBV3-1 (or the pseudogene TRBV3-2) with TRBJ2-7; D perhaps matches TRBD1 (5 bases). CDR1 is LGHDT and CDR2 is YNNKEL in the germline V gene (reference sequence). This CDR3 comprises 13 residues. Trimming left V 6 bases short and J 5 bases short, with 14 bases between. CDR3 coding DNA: TGTGCCAGCAGGAGACAGTCAGGCCACGAGCAGTACTTC. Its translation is CASRRQSGHEQYF.

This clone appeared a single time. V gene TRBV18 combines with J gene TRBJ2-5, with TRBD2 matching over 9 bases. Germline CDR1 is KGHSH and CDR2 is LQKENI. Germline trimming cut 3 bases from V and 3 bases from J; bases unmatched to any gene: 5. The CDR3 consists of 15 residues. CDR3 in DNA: TGTGCCAGCTCACCTAGGACTAGCGAGAAAGAGACCCAGTACTTC. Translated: CASSPRTSEKETQYF.

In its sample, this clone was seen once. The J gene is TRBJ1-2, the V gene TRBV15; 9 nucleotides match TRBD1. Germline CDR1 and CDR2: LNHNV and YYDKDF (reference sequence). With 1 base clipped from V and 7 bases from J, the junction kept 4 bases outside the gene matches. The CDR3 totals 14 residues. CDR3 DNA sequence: TGTGCCACCAGCAGAGGGGACAGGGCCCTTGGCTACACCTTC. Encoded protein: CATSRGDRALGYTF.

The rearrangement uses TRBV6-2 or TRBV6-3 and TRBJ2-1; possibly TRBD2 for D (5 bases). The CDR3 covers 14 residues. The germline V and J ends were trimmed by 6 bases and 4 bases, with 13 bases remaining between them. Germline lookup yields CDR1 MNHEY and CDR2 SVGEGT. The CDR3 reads CASSPRTVYNEQFF. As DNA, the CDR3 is TGTGCCAGCAGCCCAAGGACTGTATACAATGAGCAGTTCTTC.

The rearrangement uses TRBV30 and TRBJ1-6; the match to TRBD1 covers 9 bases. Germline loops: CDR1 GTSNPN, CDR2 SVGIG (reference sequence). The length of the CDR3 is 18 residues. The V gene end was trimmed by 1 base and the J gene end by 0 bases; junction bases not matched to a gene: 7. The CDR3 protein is CAWSGTGGAASYNSPLHF. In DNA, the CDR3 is TGTGCCTGGAGTGGCACAGGGGGCGCGGCCTCCTATAATTCACCCCTCCACTTT.

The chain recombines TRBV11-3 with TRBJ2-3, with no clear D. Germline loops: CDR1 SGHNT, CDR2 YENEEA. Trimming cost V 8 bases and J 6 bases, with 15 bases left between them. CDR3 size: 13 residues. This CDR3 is CASLSTLGDTQYF. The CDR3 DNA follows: TGTGCCAGCCTCTCCACCCTCGGCGATACGCAGTATTTT.

The CDR3 nucleotides read TGCGCCAGCAGATGGGGGCAACAAGAGACCCAGTACTTC. Protein sequence: CASRWGQQETQYF. The J gene is TRBJ2-5, the V gene TRBV5-1; a possible D gene is TRBD1 (6 bases). This CDR3 has 13 amino acids. V lost 5 bases and J lost 2, with 10 bases in between. Per germline, CDR1 SGHRS and CDR2 YFSETQ.

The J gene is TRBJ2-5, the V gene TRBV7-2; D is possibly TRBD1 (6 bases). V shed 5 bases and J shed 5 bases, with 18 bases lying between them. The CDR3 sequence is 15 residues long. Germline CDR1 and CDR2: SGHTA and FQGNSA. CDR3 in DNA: TGTGCCAGCAGCCCCGGGGCAGGGGATGGGGAGACCCAGTACTTC. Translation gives CASSPGAGDGETQYF.

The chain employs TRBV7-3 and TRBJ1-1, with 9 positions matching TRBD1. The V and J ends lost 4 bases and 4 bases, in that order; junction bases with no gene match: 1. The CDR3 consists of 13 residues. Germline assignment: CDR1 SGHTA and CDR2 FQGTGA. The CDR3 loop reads CASSWTGATEAFF. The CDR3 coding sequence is TGTGCCAGCAGCTGGACAGGGGCCACTGAAGCTTTCTTT. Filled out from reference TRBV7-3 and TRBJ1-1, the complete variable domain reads GAGVSQTPSNKVTEKGKYVELRCDPISGHTALYWYRQSLGQGPEFLIYFQGTGAADDSGLPNDRFFAVRPEGSVSTLKIQRTERGDSAVYLCASSWTGATEAFFGQGTRLTVV.

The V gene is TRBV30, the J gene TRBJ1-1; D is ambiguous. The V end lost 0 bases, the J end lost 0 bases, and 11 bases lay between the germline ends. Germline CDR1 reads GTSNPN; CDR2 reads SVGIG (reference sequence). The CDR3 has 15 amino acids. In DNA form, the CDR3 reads TGTGCCTGGAGTGTACCGTCCAGCTTGAACACTGAAGCTTTCTTT. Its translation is CAWSVPSSLNTEAFF.

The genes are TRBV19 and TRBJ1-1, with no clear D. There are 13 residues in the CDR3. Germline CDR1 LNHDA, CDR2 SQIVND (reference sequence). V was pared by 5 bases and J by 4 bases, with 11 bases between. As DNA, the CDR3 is TGTGCCAGTAGTCATCTCGACCCCACTGAAGCTTTCTTT. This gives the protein CASSHLDPTEAFF.

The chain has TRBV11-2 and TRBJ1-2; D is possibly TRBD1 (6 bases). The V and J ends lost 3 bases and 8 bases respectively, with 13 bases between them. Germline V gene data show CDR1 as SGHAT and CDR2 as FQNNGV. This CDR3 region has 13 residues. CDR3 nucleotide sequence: TGTGCCAGCAGCTTTGCAGGGGTGAGCGGCTACACCTTC. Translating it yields CASSFAGVSGYTF. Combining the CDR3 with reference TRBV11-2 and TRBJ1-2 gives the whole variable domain EAGVAQSPRYKIIEKRQSVAFWCNPISGHATLYWYQQILGQGPKLLIQFQNNGVVDDSQLPKDRFSAERLKGVDSTLKIQPAKLEDSAVYLCASSFAGVSGYTFGSGTRLTVV.

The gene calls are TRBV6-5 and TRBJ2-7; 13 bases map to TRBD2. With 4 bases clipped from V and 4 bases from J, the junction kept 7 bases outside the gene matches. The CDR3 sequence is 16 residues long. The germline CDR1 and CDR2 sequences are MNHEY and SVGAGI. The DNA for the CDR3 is TGTGCCAGCAGTTCCCGGACTAGCGGGAGTGCGTACGAGCAGTACTTC. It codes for CASSSRTSGSAYEQYF.

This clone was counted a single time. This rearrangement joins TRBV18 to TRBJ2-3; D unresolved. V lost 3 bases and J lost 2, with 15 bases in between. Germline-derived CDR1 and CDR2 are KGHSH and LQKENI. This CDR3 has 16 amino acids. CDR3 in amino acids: CASSPQQNSATDTQYF. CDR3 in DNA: TGTGCCAGCTCACCTCAACAGAATTCAGCCACAGATACGCAGTATTTT.

The CDR3 spells CASSPGDSSPETQYF. CDR3 bases: TGCGCCAGCAGCCCGGGGGACAGTTCGCCAGAGACCCAGTACTTC. The chain combines TRBV5-1 with TRBJ2-5, with D perhaps TRBD1 (7 bases). This CDR3 spans 15 amino acids. Trimming took 4 bases from V and 4 from J, leaving 17 bases between them. Germline values: CDR1 SGHRS, CDR2 YFSETQ.